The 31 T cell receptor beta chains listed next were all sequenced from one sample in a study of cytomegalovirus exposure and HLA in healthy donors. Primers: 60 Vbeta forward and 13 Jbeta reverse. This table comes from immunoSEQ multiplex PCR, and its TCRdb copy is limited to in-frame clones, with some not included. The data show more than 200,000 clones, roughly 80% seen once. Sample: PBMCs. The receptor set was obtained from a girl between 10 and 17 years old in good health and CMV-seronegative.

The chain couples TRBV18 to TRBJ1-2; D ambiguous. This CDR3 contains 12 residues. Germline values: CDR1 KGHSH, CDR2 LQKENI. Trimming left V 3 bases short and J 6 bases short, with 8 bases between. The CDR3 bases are TGTGCCAGCTCACCCGGTCCTGATGGCTACACCTTC. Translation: CASSPGPDGYTF.

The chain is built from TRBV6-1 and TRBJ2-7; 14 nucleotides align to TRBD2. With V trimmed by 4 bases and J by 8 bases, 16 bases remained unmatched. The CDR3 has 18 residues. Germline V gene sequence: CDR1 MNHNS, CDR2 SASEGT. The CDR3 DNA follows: TGTGCCAGCAGTGCCGTATCGACTAGCGGGAGGGCCCCTTCCAAGCAGTACTTC. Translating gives CASSAVSTSGRAPSKQYF.

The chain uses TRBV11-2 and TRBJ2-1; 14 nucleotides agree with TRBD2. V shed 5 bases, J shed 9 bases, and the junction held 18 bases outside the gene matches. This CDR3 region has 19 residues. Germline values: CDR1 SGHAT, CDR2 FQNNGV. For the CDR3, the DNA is TGTGCCAGCAGCCCAGTCGGGACTAGCGGGAGTTGGGACTATGTTGAGCAGTTCTTC. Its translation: CASSPVGTSGSWDYVEQFF.

The CDR3 nucleotides read TGTGCCAGCAGCACCGGGACAGGGGGCTTGGAAGCTTTCTTT. Amino acids: CASSTGTGGLEAFF. The chain carries TRBV28 and TRBJ1-1, with TRBD1 matching 12 bases. Germline CDR1 is MDHEN and CDR2 is SYDVKM. There are 14 residues in the CDR3. The trim removed 6 bases at V and 8 bases at J, leaving 7 bases unmatched.

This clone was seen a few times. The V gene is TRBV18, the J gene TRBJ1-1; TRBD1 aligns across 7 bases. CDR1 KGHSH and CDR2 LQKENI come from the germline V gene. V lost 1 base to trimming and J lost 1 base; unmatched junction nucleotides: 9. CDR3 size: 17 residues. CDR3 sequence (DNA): TGTGCCAGCTCACCACAAGGAAACAGGGGACGGAACACTGAAGCTTTCTTT. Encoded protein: CASSPQGNRGRNTEAFF.

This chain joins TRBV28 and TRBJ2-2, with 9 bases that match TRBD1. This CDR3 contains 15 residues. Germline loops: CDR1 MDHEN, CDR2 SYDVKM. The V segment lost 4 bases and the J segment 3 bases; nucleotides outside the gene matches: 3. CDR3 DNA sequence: TGTGCCAGCAGTTACACAGGGGGCCACACCGGGGAGCTGTTTTTT. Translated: CASSYTGGHTGELFF.

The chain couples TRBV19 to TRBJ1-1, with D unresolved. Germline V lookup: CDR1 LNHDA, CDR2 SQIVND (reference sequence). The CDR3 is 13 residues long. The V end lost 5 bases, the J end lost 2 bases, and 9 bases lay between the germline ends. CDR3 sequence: CASSRGFNTEAFF. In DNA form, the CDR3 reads TGTGCCAGTAGTCGCGGGTTTAACACTGAAGCTTTCTTT.

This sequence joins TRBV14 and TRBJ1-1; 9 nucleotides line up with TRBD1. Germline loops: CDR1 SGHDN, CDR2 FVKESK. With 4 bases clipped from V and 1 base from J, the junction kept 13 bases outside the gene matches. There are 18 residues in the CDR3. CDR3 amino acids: CASSPSGQGLQRNTEAFF. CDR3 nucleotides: TGTGCCAGCAGCCCAAGCGGACAGGGGCTTCAACGGAACACTGAAGCTTTCTTT.

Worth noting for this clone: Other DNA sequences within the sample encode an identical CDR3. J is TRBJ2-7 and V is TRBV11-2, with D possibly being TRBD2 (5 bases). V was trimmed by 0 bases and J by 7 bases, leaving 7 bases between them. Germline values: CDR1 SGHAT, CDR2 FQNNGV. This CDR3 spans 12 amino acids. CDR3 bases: TGTGCCAGCAGCTTAGATCGAGGGGAGCAGTACTTC. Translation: CASSLDRGEQYF.

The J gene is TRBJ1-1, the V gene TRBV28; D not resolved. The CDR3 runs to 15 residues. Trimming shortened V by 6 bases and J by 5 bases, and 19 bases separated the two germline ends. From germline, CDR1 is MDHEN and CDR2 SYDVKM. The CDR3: CASSQSRAGGTEAFF. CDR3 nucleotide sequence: TGTGCCAGCAGCCAGTCGAGGGCTGGAGGTACTGAAGCTTTCTTT. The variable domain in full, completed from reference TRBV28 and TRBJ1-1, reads DVKVTQSSRYLVKRTGEKVFLECVQDMDHENMFWYRQDPGLGLRLIYFSYDVKMKEKGDIPEGYSVSREKKERFSLILESASTNQTSMYLCASSQSRAGGTEAFFGQGTRLTVV.

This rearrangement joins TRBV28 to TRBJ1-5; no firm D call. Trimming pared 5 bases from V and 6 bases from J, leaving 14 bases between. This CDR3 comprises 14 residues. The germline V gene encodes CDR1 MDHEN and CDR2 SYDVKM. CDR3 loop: CASSPTGSGQPQHF. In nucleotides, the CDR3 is TGTGCCAGCAGTCCCACCGGGAGCGGTCAGCCCCAGCATTTT.

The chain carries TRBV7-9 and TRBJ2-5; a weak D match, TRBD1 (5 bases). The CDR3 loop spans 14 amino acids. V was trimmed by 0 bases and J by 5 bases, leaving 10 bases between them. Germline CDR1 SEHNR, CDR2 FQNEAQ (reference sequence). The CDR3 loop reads CASSLAGAEETQYF. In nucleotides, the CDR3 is TGTGCCAGCAGCTTAGCAGGGGCGGAGGAGACCCAGTACTTC.

The CDR3: CASRDPGQGFSQPQHF. CDR3 DNA: TGTGCCAGTAGAGATCCGGGACAGGGTTTTAGTCAGCCCCAGCATTTT. V usage is TRBV19 and J usage is TRBJ1-5, with 9 bases that match TRBD1. Trimming removed 6 bases from V and 6 bases from J; junction bases left unmatched: 12. CDR3 size: 16 residues. CDR1 and CDR2 from the germline V gene are LNHDA and SQIVND (reference sequence).

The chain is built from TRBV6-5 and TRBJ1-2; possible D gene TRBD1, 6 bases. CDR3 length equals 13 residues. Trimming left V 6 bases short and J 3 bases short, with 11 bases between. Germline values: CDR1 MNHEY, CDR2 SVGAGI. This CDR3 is CASSPTGDYGYTF. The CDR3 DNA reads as TGTGCCAGCAGCCCGACAGGAGACTATGGCTACACCTTC.

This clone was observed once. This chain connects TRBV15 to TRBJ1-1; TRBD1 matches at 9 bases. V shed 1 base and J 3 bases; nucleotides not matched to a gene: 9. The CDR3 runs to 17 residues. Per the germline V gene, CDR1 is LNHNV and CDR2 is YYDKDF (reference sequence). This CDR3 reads CATSRVEDRGMDTEAFF. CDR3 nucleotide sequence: TGTGCCACCAGCAGAGTCGAGGACAGGGGTATGGACACTGAAGCTTTCTTT.

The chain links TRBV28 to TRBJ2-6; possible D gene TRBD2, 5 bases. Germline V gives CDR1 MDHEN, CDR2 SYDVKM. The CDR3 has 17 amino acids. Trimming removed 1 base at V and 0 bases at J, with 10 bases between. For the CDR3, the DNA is TGTGCCAGCAGTTTATCGACCGGGGTCTCTGGGGCCAACGTCCTGACTTTC. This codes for CASSLSTGVSGANVLTF.

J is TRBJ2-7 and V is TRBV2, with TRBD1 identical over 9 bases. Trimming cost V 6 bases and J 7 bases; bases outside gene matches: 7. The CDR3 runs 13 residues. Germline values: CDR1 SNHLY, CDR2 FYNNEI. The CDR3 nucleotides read TGTGCCAGCAGGGCACAGGGGGCGGGGGAGCAGTACTTC. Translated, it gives CASRAQGAGEQYF.

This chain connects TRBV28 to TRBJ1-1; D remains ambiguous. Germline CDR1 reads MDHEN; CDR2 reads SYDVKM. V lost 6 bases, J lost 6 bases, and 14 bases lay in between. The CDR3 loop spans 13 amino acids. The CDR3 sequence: CASSRLAVAEAFF. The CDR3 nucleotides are TGTGCCAGCAGCCGCCTAGCGGTGGCTGAAGCTTTCTTT.

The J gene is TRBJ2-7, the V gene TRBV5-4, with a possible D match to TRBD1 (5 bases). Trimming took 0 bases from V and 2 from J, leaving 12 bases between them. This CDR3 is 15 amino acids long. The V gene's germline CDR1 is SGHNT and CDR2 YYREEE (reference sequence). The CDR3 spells CASSLGGQGPYEQYF. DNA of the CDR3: TGTGCCAGCAGCTTGGGTGGGCAGGGCCCCTACGAGCAGTACTTC.

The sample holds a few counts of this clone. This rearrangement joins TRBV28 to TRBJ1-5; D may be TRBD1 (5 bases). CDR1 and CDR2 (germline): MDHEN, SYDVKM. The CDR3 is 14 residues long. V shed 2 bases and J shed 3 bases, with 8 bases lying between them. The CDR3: CASSLDRNNQPQHF. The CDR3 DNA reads TGTGCCAGCAGTTTAGACAGAAACAATCAGCCCCAGCATTTT. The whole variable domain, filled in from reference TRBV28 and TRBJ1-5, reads DVKVTQSSRYLVKRTGEKVFLECVQDMDHENMFWYRQDPGLGLRLIYFSYDVKMKEKGDIPEGYSVSREKKERFSLILESASTNQTSMYLCASSLDRNNQPQHFGDGTRLSIL.

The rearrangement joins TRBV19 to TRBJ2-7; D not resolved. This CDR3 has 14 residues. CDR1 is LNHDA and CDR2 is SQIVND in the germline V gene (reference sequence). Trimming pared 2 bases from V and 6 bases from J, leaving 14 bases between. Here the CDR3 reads CASSIQAASTEQYF. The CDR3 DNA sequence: TGTGCCAGTAGTATACAGGCCGCCTCTACCGAGCAGTACTTC. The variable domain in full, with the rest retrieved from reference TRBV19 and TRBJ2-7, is DGGITQSPKYLFRKEGQNVTLSCEQNLNHDAMYWYRQDPGQGLRLIYYSQIVNDFQKGDIAEGYSVSREKKESFPLTVTSAQKNPTAFYLCASSIQAASTEQYFGPGTRLTVT.

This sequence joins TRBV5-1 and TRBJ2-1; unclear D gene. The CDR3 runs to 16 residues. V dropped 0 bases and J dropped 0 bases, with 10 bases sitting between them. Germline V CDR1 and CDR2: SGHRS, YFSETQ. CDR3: CASSLGRKASYNEQFF. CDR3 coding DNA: TGCGCCAGCAGCTTGGGCCGTAAAGCCTCCTACAATGAGCAGTTCTTC. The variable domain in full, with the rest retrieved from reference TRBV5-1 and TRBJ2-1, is KAGVTQTPRYLIKTRGQQVTLSCSPISGHRSVSWYQQTPGQGLQFLFEYFSETQRNKGNFPGRFSGRQFSNSRSEMNVSTLELGDSALYLCASSLGRKASYNEQFFGPGTRLTVL.

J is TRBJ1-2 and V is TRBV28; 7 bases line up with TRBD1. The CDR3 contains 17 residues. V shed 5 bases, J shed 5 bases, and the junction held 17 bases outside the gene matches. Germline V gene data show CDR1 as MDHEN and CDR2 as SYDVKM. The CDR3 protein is CASSQGSGGAEIYGYTF. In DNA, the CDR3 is TGTGCCAGCAGTCAAGGATCAGGGGGAGCCGAGATATATGGCTACACCTTC.

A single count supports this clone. CDR3 amino acids: CASSASAGASYNEQFF. The CDR3 region has the DNA TGTGCCAGCAGCGCCTCAGCGGGAGCATCCTACAATGAGCAGTTCTTC. V gene TRBV5-4 combines with J gene TRBJ2-1, with 8 bases matching TRBD2. The germline CDR1 and CDR2 sequences are SGHNT and YYREEE (reference sequence). With V trimmed by 4 bases and J by 1 base, 7 bases remained unmatched. CDR3 size: 16 residues.

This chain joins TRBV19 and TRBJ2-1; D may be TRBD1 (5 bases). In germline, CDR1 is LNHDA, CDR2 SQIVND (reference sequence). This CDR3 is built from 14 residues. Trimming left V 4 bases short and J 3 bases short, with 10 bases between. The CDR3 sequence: CASSTKGYYNEQFF. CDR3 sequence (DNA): TGTGCCAGTAGTACCAAGGGGTACTACAATGAGCAGTTCTTC.

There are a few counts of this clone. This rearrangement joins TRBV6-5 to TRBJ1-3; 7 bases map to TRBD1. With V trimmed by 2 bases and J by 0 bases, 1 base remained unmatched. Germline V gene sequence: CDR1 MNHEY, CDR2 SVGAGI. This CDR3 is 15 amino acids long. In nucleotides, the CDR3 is TGTGCCAGCAGTTACGACAGGGCCTCTGGAAACACCATATATTTT. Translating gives CASSYDRASGNTIYF.

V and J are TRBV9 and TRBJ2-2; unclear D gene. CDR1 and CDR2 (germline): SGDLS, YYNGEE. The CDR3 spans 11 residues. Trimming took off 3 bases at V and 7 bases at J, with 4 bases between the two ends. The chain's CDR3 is CASSGIGELFF. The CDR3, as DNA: TGTGCCAGCAGCGGTATCGGGGAGCTGTTTTTT.

In DNA, the CDR3 is TGCAGCGTTGTGGGTGTCGGCGGGGGGAGCTCCTACGAGCAGTACTTC. This translates into CSVVGVGGGSSYEQYF. The chain links TRBV29-1 to TRBJ2-7, with 8 bases lining up with TRBD2. Trimming at V came to 4 bases and at J to 0 bases, leaving 11 bases not matched to a gene. Per the germline V gene, CDR1 is SQVTM and CDR2 is ANQGSEA. The length of the CDR3 is 16 residues.

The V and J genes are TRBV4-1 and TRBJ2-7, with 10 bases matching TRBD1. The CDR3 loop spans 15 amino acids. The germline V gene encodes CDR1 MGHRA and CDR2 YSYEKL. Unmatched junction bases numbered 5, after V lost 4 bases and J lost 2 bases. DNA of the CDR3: TGCGCCAGCAGCCTTAGGACAGGGGGAGCCTACGAGCAGTACTTC. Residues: CASSLRTGGAYEQYF.

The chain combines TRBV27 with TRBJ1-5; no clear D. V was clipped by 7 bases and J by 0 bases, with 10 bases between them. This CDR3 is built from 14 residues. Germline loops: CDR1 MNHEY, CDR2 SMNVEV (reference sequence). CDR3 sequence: CASKSGYSNQPQHF. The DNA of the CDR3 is TGTGCCAGCAAGTCGGGTTATAGCAATCAGCCCCAGCATTTT.

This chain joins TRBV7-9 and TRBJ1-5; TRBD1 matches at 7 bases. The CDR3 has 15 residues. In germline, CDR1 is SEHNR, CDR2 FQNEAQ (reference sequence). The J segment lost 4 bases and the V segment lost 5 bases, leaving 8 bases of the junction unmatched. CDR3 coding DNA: TGTGCCAGCAGCCGCCAGACAGGGCCGAATCAGCCCCAGCATTTT. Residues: CASSRQTGPNQPQHF. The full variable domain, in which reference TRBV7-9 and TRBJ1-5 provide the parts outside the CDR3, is DTGVSQNPRHKITKRGQNVTFRCDPISEHNRLYWYRQTLGQGPEFLTYFQNEAQLEKSRLLSDRFSAERPKGSFSTLEIQRTEQGDSAMYLCASSRQTGPNQPQHFGDGTRLSIL.